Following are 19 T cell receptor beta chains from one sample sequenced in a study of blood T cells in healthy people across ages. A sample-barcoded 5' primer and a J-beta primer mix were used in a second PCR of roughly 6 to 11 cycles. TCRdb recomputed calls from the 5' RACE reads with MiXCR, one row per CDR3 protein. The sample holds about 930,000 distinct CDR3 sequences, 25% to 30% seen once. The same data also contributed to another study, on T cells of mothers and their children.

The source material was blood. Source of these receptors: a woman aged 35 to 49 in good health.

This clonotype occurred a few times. The DNA for the CDR3 is TGTGCCAGCAGCTTAACTGGGACAAACTATTCACCCCTCCACTTT. Protein sequence: CASSLTGTNYSPLHF. The chain is built from TRBV7-3 and TRBJ1-6; D possibly corresponds to TRBD1 (6 bases). Trimming cost V 0 bases and J 8 bases, with 11 bases left between them. Germline-derived CDR1 and CDR2 are SGHTA and FQGTGA. This CDR3 is built from 15 residues.

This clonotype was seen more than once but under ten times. The CDR3 loop reads CASSHHKGARTEAFF. DNA for the CDR3: TGTGCCAGCAGCCATCACAAAGGGGCGCGTACTGAAGCTTTCTTT. The rearrangement links TRBV7-2 to TRBJ1-1; D is possibly TRBD1 (5 bases). Trimming removed 5 bases from V and 5 bases from J, with 18 bases in between. The CDR3 loop spans 15 amino acids. Per germline, CDR1 SGHTA and CDR2 FQGNSA.

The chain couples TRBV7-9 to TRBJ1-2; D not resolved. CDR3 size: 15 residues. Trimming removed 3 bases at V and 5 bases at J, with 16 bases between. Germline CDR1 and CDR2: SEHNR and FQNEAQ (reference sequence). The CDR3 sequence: CASSLGGRSAYGYTF. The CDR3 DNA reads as TGTGCCAGCAGCTTGGGAGGCCGGTCAGCGTATGGCTACACCTTC.

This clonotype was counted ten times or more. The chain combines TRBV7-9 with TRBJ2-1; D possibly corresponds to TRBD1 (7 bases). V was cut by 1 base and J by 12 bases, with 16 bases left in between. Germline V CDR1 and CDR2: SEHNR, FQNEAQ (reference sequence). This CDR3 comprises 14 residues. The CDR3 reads CASSLVGGQPSQFF. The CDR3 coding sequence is TGTGCCAGCAGCTTAGTCGGGGGACAGCCGTCGCAGTTCTTC.

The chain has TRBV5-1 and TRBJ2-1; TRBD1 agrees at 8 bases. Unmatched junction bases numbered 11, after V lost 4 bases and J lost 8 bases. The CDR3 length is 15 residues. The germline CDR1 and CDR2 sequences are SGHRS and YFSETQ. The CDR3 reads CASSTGQVGFDEQFF. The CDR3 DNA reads TGCGCCAGCAGCACGGGACAGGTGGGGTTCGATGAGCAGTTCTTC.

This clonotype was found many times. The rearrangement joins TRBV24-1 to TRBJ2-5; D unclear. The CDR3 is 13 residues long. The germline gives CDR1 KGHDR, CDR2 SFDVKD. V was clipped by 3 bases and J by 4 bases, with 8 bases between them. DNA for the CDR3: TGTGCCACCAGTGATCTGGCTGGAGAGACCCAGTACTTC. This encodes CATSDLAGETQYF.

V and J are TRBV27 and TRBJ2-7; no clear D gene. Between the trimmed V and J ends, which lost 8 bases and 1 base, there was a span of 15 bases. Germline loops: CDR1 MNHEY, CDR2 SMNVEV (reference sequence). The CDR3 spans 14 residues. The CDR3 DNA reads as TGTGCCAGCCGATCCGGCCCAGATTCCTACGAGCAGTACTTC. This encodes CASRSGPDSYEQYF.

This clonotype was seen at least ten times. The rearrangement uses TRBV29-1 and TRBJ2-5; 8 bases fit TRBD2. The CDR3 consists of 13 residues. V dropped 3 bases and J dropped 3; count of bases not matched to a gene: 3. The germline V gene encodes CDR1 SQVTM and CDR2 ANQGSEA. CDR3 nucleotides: TGCAGCGTTGAGTGGCGGGGGGAAGAGACCCAGTACTTC. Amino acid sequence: CSVEWRGEETQYF.

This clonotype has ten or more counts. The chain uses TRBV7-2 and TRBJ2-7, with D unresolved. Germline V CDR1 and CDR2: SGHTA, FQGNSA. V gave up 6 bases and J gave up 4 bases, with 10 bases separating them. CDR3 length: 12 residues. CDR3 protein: CASRVGRYEQYF. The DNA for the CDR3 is TGTGCCAGCAGGGTGGGAAGGTACGAGCAGTACTTC. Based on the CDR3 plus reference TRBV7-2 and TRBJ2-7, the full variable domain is GAGVSQSPSNKVTEKGKDVELRCDPISGHTALYWYRQSLGQGLEFLIYFQGNSAPDKSGLPSDRFSAERTGGSVSTLTIQRTQQEDSAVYLCASRVGRYEQYFGPGTRLTVT.

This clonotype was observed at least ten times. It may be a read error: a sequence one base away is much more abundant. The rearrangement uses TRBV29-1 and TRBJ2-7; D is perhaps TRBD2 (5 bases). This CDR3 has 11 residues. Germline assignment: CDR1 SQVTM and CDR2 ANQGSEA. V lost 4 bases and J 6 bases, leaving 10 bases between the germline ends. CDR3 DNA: TGCAGCGTTGGACGGGGTGGCGAGCAGTACTTC. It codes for CSVGRGGEQYF.

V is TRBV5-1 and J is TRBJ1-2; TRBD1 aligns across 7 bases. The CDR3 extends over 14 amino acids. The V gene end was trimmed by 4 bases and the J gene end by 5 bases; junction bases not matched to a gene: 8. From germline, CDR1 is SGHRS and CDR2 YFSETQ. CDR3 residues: CASSQGQEIYGYTF. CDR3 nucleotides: TGCGCCAGCAGCCAAGGACAGGAGATTTATGGCTACACCTTC.

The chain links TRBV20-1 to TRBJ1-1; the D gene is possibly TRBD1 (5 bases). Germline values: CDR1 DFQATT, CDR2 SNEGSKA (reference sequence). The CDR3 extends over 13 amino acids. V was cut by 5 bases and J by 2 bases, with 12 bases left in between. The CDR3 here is CSARRVPNTEAFF. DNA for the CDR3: TGCAGTGCTCGCAGGGTACCCAACACTGAAGCTTTCTTT.

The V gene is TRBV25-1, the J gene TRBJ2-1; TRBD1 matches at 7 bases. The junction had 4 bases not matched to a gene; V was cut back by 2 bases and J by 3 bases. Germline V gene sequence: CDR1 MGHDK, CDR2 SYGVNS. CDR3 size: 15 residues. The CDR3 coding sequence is TGTGCCAGCAGTGAAGAGGGGGACAGCTACAATGAGCAGTTCTTC. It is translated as CASSEEGDSYNEQFF. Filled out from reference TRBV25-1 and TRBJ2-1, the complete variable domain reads EADIYQTPRYLVIGTGKKITLECSQTMGHDKMYWYQQDPGMELHLIHYSYGVNSTEKGDLSSESTVSRIRTEHFPLTLESARPSHTSQYLCASSEEGDSYNEQFFGPGTRLTVL.

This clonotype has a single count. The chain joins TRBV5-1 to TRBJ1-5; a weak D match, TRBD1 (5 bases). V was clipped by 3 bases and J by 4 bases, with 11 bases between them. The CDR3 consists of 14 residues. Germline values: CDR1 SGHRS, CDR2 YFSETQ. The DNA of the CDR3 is TGCGCCAGCAGCTCGGCAGGGATGAATCAGCCCCAGCATTTT. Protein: CASSSAGMNQPQHF.

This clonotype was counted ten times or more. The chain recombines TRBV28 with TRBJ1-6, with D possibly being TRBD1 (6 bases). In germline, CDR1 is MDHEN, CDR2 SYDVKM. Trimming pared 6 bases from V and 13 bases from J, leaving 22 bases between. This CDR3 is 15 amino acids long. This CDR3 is CASRGGGGTSTPLHF. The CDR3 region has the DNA TGTGCCAGCAGAGGAGGAGGGGGAACATCGACCCCCCTCCACTTT.

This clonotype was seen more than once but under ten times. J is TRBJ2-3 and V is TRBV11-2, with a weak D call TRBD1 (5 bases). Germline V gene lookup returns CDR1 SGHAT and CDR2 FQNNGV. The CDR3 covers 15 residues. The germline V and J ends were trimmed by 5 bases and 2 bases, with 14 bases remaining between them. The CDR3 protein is CASSARTTNTDTQYF. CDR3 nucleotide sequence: TGTGCCAGCAGCGCACGGACAACTAACACAGATACGCAGTATTTT.

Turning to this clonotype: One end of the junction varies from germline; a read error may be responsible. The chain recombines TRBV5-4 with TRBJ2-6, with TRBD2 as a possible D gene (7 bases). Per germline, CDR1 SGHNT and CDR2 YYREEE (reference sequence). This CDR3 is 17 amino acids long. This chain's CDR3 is CACRRGGATSGANVLTF. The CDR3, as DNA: TGTGCCTGCAGGAGAGGGGGGGCTACCTCTGGGGCCAACGTCCTGACTTTC.

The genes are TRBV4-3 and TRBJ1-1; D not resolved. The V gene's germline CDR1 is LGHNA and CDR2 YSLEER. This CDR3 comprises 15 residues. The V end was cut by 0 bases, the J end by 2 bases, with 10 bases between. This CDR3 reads CASSQDVGLNTEAFF. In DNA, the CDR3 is TGCGCCAGCAGCCAAGATGTGGGCCTAAACACTGAAGCTTTCTTT.

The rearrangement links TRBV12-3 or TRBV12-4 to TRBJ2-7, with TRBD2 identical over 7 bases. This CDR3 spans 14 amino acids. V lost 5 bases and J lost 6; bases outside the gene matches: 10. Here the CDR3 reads CASSPSGESCEQYF. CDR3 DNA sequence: TGTGCCAGCAGTCCTAGCGGAGAAAGCTGCGAGCAGTACTTC.